The subject of this entry is one T cell receptor beta chain. The germline gives CDR1 SGHNT, CDR2 YENEEA. Trimming took 5 bases from V and 1 from J, leaving 14 bases between them. The CDR3 is made up of 15 amino acids. The sample comes from a study of shared clonotypes between healthy human individuals. Several immunoSEQ 96-well plates shared each subset's DNA, each plate a replicate. Original data processing: Filtering was not the same, since immunoSEQ gave junction-only sequences without quality scores. Some clones are missing from TCRdb's copy, which holds only in-frame ones; the method was immunoSEQ multiplex PCR. That table gives V, J and clone size, and the DNA gave D and trimming. The sample contains a few million clones, more than 80% of which appear only once.

The chain has TRBV11-3 and TRBJ2-5, with D perhaps matching TRBD2 (6 bases). The sample taken for sequencing was naive CD4+ T cells sorted from blood. Sample subset: CD45RA+ positively selected. This TCR derives from a young man in good health. The CDR3 loop is CASSRAEGGQETQYF. CDR3 nucleotide sequence: TGTGCCAGCAGCCGAGCGGAGGGAGGCCAAGAGACCCAGTACTTC.